This TCR beta chain stems from a study of T-cell memory formation after mild COVID-19. As for the study in general: There were largely donor-specific TCR clusters. Study-level findings and limits: CD4+ contracting clones lay mainly in CM and EM, CD8+ ones in EMRA. Clones that got smaller from day 15 to 85 had even CD4/CD8, while clones growing later tipped toward CD4+.

This clonotype was counted between two and nine times. Its target is unknown. TCRdb re-called the 5' RACE reads with MiXCR, one entry per CDR3 protein. The top ten clones hold 2% to 2.5% of a sample with some 150,000 distinct CDR3 sequences, 15% to 20% of them seen once. The V gene's germline CDR1 is DFQATT and CDR2 SNEGSKA (reference sequence). V lost 5 bases and J lost 6; bases outside the gene matches: 8. The CDR3 runs to 14 residues. The chain uses TRBV20-1 and TRBJ2-1; 9 positions agree with TRBD2. This sequence originates from an adult woman who had mild COVID-19 (a few samples of this study predate the infection). Cell type and time point are not known. The specimen was PBMCs or a T cell subset sorted from them (not recorded which). In DNA, the CDR3 is TGCAGTGCTCCTAGAGCGGGAGGATCCAATGAGCAGTTCTTC. It specifies CSAPRAGGSNEQFF.